This T cell receptor (beta chain) was found in a study of cytomegalovirus exposure and HLA in healthy donors. Amplification used 60 Vbeta primers and 13 Jbeta primers. The table came from immunoSEQ multiplex PCR; TCRdb's copy has only in-frame clones and leaves some out. The table records about 92,000 clones, 69% of them present only once. Study results and caveats: Some highly shared sequence variants likely arose as a pipeline artifact. Previous analysis showed most TCR beta V segments were productive about 90% or about 30% of the time.

About this clone: The antigen remains undetermined.

The origin of this receptor is a man between 45 and 60 years old in good health and CMV-seronegative. What was sequenced was PBMCs.

CDR3 nucleotide sequence: TGCAGTGCCGGGACAGGGGATGGCTACACCTTC. Its protein is CSAGTGDGYTF. J is TRBJ1-2 and V is TRBV20-1; 10 nucleotides match TRBD1. The CDR3 spans 11 residues. The V segment lost 6 bases and the J segment 6 bases; nucleotides outside the gene matches: 1. CDR1 is DFQATT and CDR2 is SNEGSKA in the germline V gene (reference sequence).